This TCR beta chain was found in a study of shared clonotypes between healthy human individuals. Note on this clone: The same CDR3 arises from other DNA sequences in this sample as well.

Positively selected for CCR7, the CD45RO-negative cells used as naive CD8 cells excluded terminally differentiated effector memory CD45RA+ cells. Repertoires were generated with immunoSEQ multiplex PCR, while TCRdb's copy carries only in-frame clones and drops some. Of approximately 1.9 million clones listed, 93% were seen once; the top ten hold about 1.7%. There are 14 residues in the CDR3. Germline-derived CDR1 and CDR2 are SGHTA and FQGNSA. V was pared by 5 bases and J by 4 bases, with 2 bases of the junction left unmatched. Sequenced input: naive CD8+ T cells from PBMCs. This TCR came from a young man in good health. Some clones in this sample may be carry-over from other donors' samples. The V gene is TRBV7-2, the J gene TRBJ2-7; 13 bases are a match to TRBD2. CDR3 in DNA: TGTGCCAGCAGCCCACTAGCGGGAGGGTACGAGCAGTACTTC. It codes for CASSPLAGGYEQYF.